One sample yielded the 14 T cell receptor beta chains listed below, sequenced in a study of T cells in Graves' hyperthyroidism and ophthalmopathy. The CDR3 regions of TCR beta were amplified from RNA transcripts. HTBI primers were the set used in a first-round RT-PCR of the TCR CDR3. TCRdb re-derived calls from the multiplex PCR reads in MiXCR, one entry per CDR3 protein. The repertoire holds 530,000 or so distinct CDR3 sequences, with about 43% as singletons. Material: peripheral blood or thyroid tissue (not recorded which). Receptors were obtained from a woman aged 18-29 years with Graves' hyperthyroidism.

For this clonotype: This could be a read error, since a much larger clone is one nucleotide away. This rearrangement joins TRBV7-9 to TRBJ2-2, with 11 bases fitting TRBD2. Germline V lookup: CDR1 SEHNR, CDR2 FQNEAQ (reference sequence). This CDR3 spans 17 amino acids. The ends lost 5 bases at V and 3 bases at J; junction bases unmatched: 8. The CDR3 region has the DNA TGTGCCAGCAGCCTACCGACTAGCGGGGTGGACACCGGGGAGCTGTTTTTT. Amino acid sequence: CASSLPTSGVDTGELFF.

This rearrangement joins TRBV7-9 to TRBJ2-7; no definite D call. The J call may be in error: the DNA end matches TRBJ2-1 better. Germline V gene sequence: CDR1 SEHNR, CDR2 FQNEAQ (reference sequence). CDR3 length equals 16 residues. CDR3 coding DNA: TGTGCCAGCAGCCCCCGGACCCACCTAAAGGACAATGAGCAGTTCTTC. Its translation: CASSPRTHLKDNEQFF.

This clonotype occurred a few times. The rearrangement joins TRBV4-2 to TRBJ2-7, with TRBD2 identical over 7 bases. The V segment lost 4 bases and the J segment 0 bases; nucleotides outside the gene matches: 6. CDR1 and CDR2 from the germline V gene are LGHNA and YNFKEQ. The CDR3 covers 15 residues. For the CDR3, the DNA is TGTGCCAGCAGCCCTCTAGCGGAGAGCTCCTACGAGCAGTACTTC. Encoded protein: CASSPLAESSYEQYF.

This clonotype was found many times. The CDR3 region has the DNA TGTGCCAGCAGTAGGACAGGGGGGGGCACCGGGGAGCTGTTTTTT. It encodes CASSRTGGGTGELFF. The chain uses TRBV6-1 and TRBJ2-2; 10 bases are a match to TRBD1. In germline, CDR1 is MNHNS, CDR2 SASEGT. This CDR3 is built from 15 residues. Trimming removed 5 bases from V and 4 bases from J; junction bases left unmatched: 4.

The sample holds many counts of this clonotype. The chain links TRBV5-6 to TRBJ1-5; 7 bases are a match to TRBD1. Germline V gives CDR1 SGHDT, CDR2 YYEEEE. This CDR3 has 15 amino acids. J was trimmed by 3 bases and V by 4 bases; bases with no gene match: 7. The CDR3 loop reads CASSTTGLPNQPQHF. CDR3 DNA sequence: TGTGCCAGCAGCACGACAGGGCTCCCCAATCAGCCCCAGCATTTT. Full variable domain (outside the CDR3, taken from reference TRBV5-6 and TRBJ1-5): DAGVTQSPTHLIKTRGQQVTLRCSPKSGHDTVSWYQQALGQGPQFIFQYYEEEERQRGNFPDRFSGHQFPNYSSELNVNALLLGDSALYLCASSTTGLPNQPQHFGDGTRLSIL.

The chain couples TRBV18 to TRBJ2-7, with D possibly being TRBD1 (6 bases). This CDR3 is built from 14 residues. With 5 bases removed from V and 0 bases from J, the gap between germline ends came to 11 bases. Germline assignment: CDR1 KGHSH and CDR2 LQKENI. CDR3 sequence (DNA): TGTGCCAGCTCAACTCAGGGGCTCTCCTACGAGCAGTACTTC. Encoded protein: CASSTQGLSYEQYF.

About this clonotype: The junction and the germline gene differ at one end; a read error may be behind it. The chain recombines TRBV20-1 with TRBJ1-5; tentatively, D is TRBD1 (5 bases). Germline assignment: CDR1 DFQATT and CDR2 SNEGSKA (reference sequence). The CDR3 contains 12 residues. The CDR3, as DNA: TGCAGTGCGGGGCGGGGGGGTCAGTCCCAGCATTTT. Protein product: CSAGRGGQSQHF.

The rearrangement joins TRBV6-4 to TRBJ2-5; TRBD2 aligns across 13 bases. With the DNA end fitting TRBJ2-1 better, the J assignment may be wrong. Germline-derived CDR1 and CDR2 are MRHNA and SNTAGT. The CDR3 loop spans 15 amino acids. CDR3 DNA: TGTGCCAGCAGTGGGACTAGCGGGAGTACTGATGAGCAGTTCTTC. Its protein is CASSGTSGSTDEQFF.

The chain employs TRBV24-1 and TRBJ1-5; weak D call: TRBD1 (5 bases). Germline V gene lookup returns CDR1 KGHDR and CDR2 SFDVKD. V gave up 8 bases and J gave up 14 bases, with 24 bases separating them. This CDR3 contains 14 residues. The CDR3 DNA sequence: TGTGCCACCACAAGTGGGGCTAGCGGGAGTCATGAGCATTTT. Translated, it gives CATTSGASGSHEHF.

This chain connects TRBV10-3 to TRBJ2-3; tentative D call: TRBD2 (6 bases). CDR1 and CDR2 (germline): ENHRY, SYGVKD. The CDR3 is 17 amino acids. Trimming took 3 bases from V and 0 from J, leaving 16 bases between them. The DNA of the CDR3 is TGTGCCATCAGTGACCCCCAGGCGGGACCCAGCACAGATACGCAGTATTTT. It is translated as CAISDPQAGPSTDTQYF.

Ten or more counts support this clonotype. The CDR3 nucleotides read TGTGCCAGCAGCCTGGGGGGGACAGGTGGTAGCGGGGCAGCGACCTACGAGCAGTACTTC. Protein product: CASSLGGTGGSGAATYEQYF. The chain combines TRBV11-1 with TRBJ2-7, with D perhaps TRBD1 or TRBD2 (8 bases each). CDR1 and CDR2 from the germline V gene are SGHAT and FQDESV (reference sequence). V was shortened by 5 bases and J by 2 bases, with 31 bases between the two germline ends. The CDR3 loop spans 20 amino acids.

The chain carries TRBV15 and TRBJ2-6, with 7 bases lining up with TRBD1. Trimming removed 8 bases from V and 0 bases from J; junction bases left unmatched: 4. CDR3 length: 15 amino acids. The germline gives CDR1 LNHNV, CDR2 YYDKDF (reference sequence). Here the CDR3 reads CATGTAISGANVLTF. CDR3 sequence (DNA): TGTGCCACCGGGACAGCGATCTCTGGGGCCAACGTCCTGACTTTC.

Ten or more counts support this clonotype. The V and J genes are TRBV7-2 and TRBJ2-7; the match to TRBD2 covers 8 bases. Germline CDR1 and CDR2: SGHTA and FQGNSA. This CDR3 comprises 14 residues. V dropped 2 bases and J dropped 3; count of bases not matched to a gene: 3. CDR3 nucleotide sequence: TGTGCCAGCAGCTTAACTAGCGGCCACTACGAGCAGTACTTC. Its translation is CASSLTSGHYEQYF.

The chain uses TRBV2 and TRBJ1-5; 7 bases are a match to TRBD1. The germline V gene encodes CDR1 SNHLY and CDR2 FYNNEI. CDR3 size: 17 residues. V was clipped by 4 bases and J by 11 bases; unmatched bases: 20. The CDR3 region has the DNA TGTGCCAGCAGTGCGGACCGGGACAGTAGAGGCCAAGAGACCCAGCATTTT. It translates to CASSADRDSRGQETQHF. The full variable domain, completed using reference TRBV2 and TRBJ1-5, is EPEVTQTPSHQVTQMGQEVILRCVPISNHLYFYWYRQILGQKVEFLVSFYNNEISEKSEIFDDQFSVERPDGSNFTLKIRSTKLEDSAMYFCASSADRDSRGQETQHFGDGTRLSIL.